This T cell receptor (beta chain) emerged from a study of CD8+ T cells in alopecia areata. Overall study findings and caveats: Patients displayed less clarity in TCR sharing than mice, a finding possibly related to HLA. Only a single nonresponder existed, so baseline CD8+ expansion links stay unclear. Higher clonality and more expanded CD8+ clones appeared in lesional than normal scalp. While patients received tofacitinib, many expanded lesional clones remained present in scalp and blood.

The authors extracted RNA and reverse transcribed it into cDNA as the sequencing template. Libraries were prepared by immunoSEQ multiplex PCR; TCRdb keeps only in-frame clonotypes and omits some of them. The table has approximately 220,000 clones, 30% to 40% seen once. With 4 bases clipped from V and 0 bases from J, the junction kept 13 bases outside the gene matches. The CDR3 is made up of 18 amino acids. Germline CDR1 SGHRS, CDR2 YFSETQ. Regarding this clone: The antigen remains unidentified.

Treatment denoted: oral pan-JAK inhibitor, 5-10 mg twice daily. The sequencing here drew on CD4+ T cells sorted from blood, taken between weeks 30 and 35, from a patient treated with tofacitinib. The receptor was derived from a human donor with alopecia areata. V is TRBV5-1 and J is TRBJ2-3, with TRBD2 identical over 8 bases. CDR3 amino acids: CASSVVKGSGVSTDTQYF. In DNA form, the CDR3 reads TGCGCCAGCAGCGTCGTCAAGGGTAGCGGGGTTAGCACAGATACGCAGTATTTT.